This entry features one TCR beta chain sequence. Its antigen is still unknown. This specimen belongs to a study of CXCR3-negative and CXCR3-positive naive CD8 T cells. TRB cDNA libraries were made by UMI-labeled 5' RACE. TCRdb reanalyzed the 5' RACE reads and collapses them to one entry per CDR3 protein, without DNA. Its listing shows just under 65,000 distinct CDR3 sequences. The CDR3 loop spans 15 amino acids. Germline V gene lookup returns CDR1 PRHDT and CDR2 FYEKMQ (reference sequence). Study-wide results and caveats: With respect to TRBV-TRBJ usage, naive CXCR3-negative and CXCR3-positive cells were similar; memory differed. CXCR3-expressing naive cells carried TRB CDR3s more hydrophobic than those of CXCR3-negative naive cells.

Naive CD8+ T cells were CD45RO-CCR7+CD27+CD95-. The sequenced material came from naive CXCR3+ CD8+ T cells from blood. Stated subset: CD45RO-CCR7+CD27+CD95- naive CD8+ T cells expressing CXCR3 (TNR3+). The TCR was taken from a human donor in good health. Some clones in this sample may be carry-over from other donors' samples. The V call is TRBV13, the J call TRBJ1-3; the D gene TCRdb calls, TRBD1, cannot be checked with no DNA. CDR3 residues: CASTRTGTAGNTIYF.